The rows below give T cell receptor beta chains drawn from one sample of a study of T cell repertoires in cytomegalovirus infection. TCRdb re-called the reads with MiXCR, one entry per CDR3 protein. Here the sample spans about 680,000 distinct CDR3 sequences, 24% being singletons. The sequencing input was CD8+ T cells from PBMCs. Source of these receptors: a human donor in good health (CMV status not recorded). Some clones in this sample may be carry-over from other donors' samples. Each CDR3 is given with its conserved first and last residue. A D gene is named only where the DNA matches it firmly. Not every row has a clone size; where given, it reads once, few, many or a size class.

d_call	v_call	clone_size	cdr3_length	j_call	cdr3_aa	cdr3_nt
TRBD1	TRBV7-9	many	16	TRBJ2-4	CASSITGVLAKNIQYF	TGTGCCAGCAGCATAACAGGGGTATTAGCCAAAAACATTCAGTACTTC
.	TRBV29-1	.	12	TRBJ2-5	CSVVLGFETQYF	TGCAGCGTTGTATTAGGTTTTGAGACCCAGTACTTC
.	TRBV11-2	.	15	TRBJ2-2	CASSFTWEIPGELFF	TGTGCCAGCAGCTTTACATGGGAGATTCCCGGGGAGCTGTTTTTT
.	TRBV7-9	many	12	TRBJ1-1	CASSGGNTEAFF	TGTGCCAGCAGTGGTGGGAACACTGAAGCTTTCTTT
.	TRBV7-8	many	17	TRBJ2-2	CASIPWGTNGNTGELFF	TGTGCCAGCATCCCCTGGGGAACCAACGGGAACACCGGGGAGCTGTTTTTT
.	TRBV28	many	17	TRBJ1-5	CATQQSGPWYSNQPQHF	TGTGCCACCCAGCAAAGCGGCCCATGGTATAGCAATCAGCCCCAGCATTTT
.	TRBV7-2	many	15	TRBJ2-3	CASSSTGGLADTQYF	TGTGCCAGCAGCTCCACCGGGGGCCTAGCAGATACGCAGTATTTT
.	TRBV20-1	few	15	TRBJ2-1	CSARDRAGYYNEQFF	TGCAGTGCTAGAGATCGGGCGGGGTACTACAATGAGCAGTTCTTC
.	TRBV5-6	.	12	TRBJ2-5	CASSGLGETQYF	TGTGCCAGCAGCGGACTTGGAGAGACCCAGTACTTC
.	TRBV6-2/TRBV6-3	.	12	TRBJ2-3	CASRRQDPRQYF	TGTGCCAGCAGGCGCCAGGACCCTCGCCAGTATTTT
.	TRBV2	.	14	TRBJ1-2	CASSEAVDYYGYTF	TGTGCCAGCAGTGAAGCCGTGGATTACTATGGCTACACCTTC
TRBD1	TRBV7-8	many	16	TRBJ1-2	CASSIHRQGGDYGYTF	TGTGCCAGCAGCATACACCGACAGGGTGGTGACTATGGCTACACCTTC
.	TRBV4-1	.	15	TRBJ1-2	CASSPLRGGGYGYTF	TGCGCCAGCAGCCCCCTTCGGGGTGGCGGCTATGGCTACACCTTC
.	TRBV4-3	few	14	TRBJ2-1	CASSQEEGWNEQFF	TGCGCCAGCAGCCAAGAGGAGGGTTGGAATGAGCAGTTCTTC
.	TRBV7-2	many	11	TRBJ1-2	CAQPARHGYTF	TGTGCCCAACCCGCCCGCCATGGCTACACCTTC
.	TRBV7-2	many	18	TRBJ2-2	CASSLRLPNPAGIGELFF	TGTGCCAGCAGCTTACGACTACCTAATCCGGCGGGGATCGGGGAGCTGTTTTTT
TRBD1	TRBV13	.	15	TRBJ1-5	CASSQRGRGNQPQHF	TGTGCCAGCAGCCAAAGGGGGCGCGGCAATCAGCCCCAGCATTTT
.	TRBV4-1	many	16	TRBJ2-6	CASSQAMTSGANVLTF	TGCGCCAGCAGCCAAGCTATGACCTCTGGGGCCAACGTCCTGACTTTC
.	TRBV24-1	.	14	TRBJ2-7	CATSARDGPYKQYF	TGTGCCACCAGTGCCCGGGACGGACCCTACAAGCAGTACTTC
.	TRBV7-4	few	15	TRBJ2-1	CASSFRQQLDNEQFF	TGTGCCAGCAGCTTTCGACAACAACTTGACAATGAGCAGTTCTTC
TRBD2	TRBV2	few	17	TRBJ2-3	CASSEGSSGGLTDTQYF	TGTGCCAGCAGCGAGGGGTCTAGCGGGGGCCTCACAGATACGCAGTATTTT
TRBD2	TRBV6-6	.	14	TRBJ2-7	CASLAGGHSYEQYF	TGTGCCAGCCTAGCGGGGGGGCATTCCTACGAGCAGTACTTC
.	TRBV29-1	.	13	TRBJ2-4	CSAQVPTENIQYF	TGCAGCGCCCAGGTCCCGACAGAAAACATTCAGTACTTC
TRBD2	TRBV7-9	.	14	TRBJ2-1	CASSLKAGGNEQFF	TGTGCCAGCAGCTTAAAGGCGGGGGGAAATGAGCAGTTCTTC
.	TRBV6-1	many	13	TRBJ1-1	CASSQEFNTEAFF	TGTGCCAGCAGCCAGGAGTTTAACACTGAAGCTTTCTTT